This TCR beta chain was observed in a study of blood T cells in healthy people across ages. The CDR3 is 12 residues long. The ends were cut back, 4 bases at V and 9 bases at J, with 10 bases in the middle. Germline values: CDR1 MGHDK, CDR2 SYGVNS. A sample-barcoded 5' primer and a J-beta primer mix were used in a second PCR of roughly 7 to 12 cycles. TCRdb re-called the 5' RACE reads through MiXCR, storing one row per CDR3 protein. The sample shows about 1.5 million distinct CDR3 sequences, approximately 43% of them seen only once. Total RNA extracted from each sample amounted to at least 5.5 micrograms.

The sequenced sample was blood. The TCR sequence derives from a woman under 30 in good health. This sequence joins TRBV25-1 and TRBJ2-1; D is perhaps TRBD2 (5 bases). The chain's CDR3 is CASSVPAGEQFF. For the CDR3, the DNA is TGTGCCAGCAGTGTCCCGGCGGGTGAGCAGTTCTTC.